This entry lists 26 T cell receptor beta chains sequenced from one sample in a study of neurological immune-mediated disorders. TCRdb reanalysed the 5' RACE reads using MiXCR and keeps one entry per CDR3 protein. This sample carries about 48,000 distinct CDR3 sequences, about 2% of them seen once, and the ten largest clones take more than 2%. The specimen was PBMCs. The receptors originated from a woman in her 40s with multiple sclerosis.

This clonotype was recorded many times. This rearrangement joins TRBV5-1 to TRBJ2-7; 9 bases fit TRBD1. The CDR3 spans 14 residues. Per the germline V gene, CDR1 is SGHRS and CDR2 is YFSETQ. V was pared by 4 bases and J by 9 bases, with 11 bases of the junction left unmatched. The CDR3 is CASSTGGQGVSQYF. The CDR3 DNA is TGCGCCAGCAGCACGGGGGGACAGGGCGTCTCGCAGTACTTC.

This clonotype came up many times. The genes are TRBV10-3 and TRBJ1-1; weak D call: TRBD1 (5 bases). Trimming took 7 bases from V and 5 from J, leaving 17 bases between them. CDR1 is ENHRY and CDR2 is SYGVKD in the germline V gene. The length of the CDR3 is 14 residues. The DNA for the CDR3 is TGTGCCATCACAGAATGGGGGATCGGGACTGAAGCTTTCTTT. It yields the protein CAITEWGIGTEAFF.

The sample holds many counts of this clonotype. The V and J genes are TRBV7-8 and TRBJ1-3; D gene ambiguous. Germline CDR1 SGHVS, CDR2 FQNEAQ. With 1 base removed from V and 3 bases from J, the gap between germline ends came to 7 bases. The CDR3 runs 14 residues. The DNA for the CDR3 is TGTGCCAGCAGCTTAGGGGGAGGTGGAAACACCATATATTTT. Its translation is CASSLGGGGNTIYF.

This clonotype was counted at least ten times. The chain employs TRBV27 and TRBJ1-3, with D possibly TRBD1 on 5 matching bases. The CDR3 has 13 residues. V was clipped by 2 bases and J by 4 bases, with 6 bases between them. Germline CDR1 is MNHEY and CDR2 is SMNVEV (reference sequence). The DNA of the CDR3 is TGTGCCAGCAGTTTAGACAGAGGAAACACCATATATTTT. Its translation: CASSLDRGNTIYF.

This clonotype was picked up many times. The CDR3 DNA is TGCAGTGCTAGGCTTCCGCTCAATAGGGATCAGCCCCAGCATTTT. This translates into CSARLPLNRDQPQHF. The gene calls are TRBV20-1 and TRBJ1-5, with D unresolved. This CDR3 spans 15 amino acids. Germline V CDR1 and CDR2: DFQATT, SNEGSKA (reference sequence). Trimming removed 3 bases at V and 5 bases at J, with 17 bases between.

This clonotype rates as medium-sized. The chain employs TRBV10-2 and TRBJ1-1; 7 nucleotides align to TRBD1. From germline, CDR1 is WSHSY and CDR2 SAAADI. This CDR3 is built from 14 residues. Trimming cost V 7 bases and J 5 bases; bases outside gene matches: 10. The CDR3 sequence: CASIGGQGETEAFF. CDR3 in DNA: TGCGCCAGCATAGGGGGCCAGGGTGAAACTGAAGCTTTCTTT.

A few counts support this clonotype. The rearrangement joins TRBV18 to TRBJ1-2, with TRBD1 as a possible D gene (6 bases). Between the trimmed V and J ends, which lost 2 bases and 7 bases, there was a span of 14 bases. This CDR3 is 14 amino acids long. Germline CDR1 reads KGHSH; CDR2 reads LQKENI. The DNA for the CDR3 is TGTGCCAGCTCACCAACAGGGTTCTTGTCTGGCTACACCTTC. Protein sequence: CASSPTGFLSGYTF.

In this sample, this clonotype turned up many times. The J gene is TRBJ1-4, the V gene TRBV6-5; D is possibly TRBD1 (5 bases). V was trimmed by 2 bases and J by 7 bases, leaving 11 bases between them. The CDR3 runs 14 residues. Germline V gene data show CDR1 as MNHEY and CDR2 as SVGAGI. The CDR3 is CASSYAGSAEKLFF. In nucleotides, the CDR3 is TGTGCCAGCAGTTACGCAGGGTCGGCTGAAAAACTGTTTTTT.

This clonotype was seen only a few times. A read error may be the cause here, since a much bigger clone is one base away. The chain combines TRBV4-1 with TRBJ2-4; a possible D gene is TRBD2 (5 bases). CDR1 is MGHRA, CDR2 YSYEKL, per germline. V lost 4 bases, J lost 6 bases, and 16 bases lay in between. The CDR3 covers 15 residues. CDR3 DNA sequence: TGCGCCAGCAGCCTCTCGGCCAAGGGAGCAAACATTCAGTACTTC. Translating gives CASSLSAKGANIQYF.

This clonotype has a count of ten or more. The chain recombines TRBV12-3 or TRBV12-4 with TRBJ1-2; D may be TRBD1 (5 bases). V dropped 6 bases and J dropped 1 base, with 12 bases sitting between them. The CDR3 runs 14 residues. CDR3 protein: CASSRGGSNYGYTF. DNA of the CDR3: TGTGCCAGCAGCCGGGGGGGTAGTAACTATGGCTACACCTTC.

This clonotype showed up many times. The V call is TRBV10-3, the J call TRBJ1-1, with 10 bases fitting TRBD1. The V gene end was trimmed by 6 bases and the J gene end by 2 bases; junction bases not matched to a gene: 3. Germline V gene lookup returns CDR1 ENHRY and CDR2 SYGVKD. There are 14 residues in the CDR3. CDR3 nucleotides: TGTGCCATCAGCCGGGACAGGGGCAACACTGAAGCTTTCTTT. It codes for CAISRDRGNTEAFF.

At least ten counts were recorded for this clonotype. V and J are TRBV6-5 and TRBJ1-1; 11 bases line up with TRBD1. Per germline, CDR1 MNHEY and CDR2 SVGAGI. This CDR3 has 14 amino acids. J lost 7 bases, V lost 6 bases, and 7 bases had no gene match. CDR3 loop: CASSRTGGAGEAFF. The CDR3 bases are TGTGCCAGCAGCCGGACAGGGGGCGCGGGTGAAGCTTTCTTT.

This clonotype was counted at least ten times. The V call is TRBV5-1, the J call TRBJ2-3; 10 nucleotides match TRBD2. The V gene end was trimmed by 4 bases and the J gene end by 5 bases; junction bases not matched to a gene: 7. The CDR3 has 15 residues. Germline assignment: CDR1 SGHRS and CDR2 YFSETQ. CDR3 loop: CASSRSGGAGDTQYF. In DNA, the CDR3 is TGCGCCAGCAGCAGAAGCGGGGGGGCCGGAGATACGCAGTATTTT.

This clonotype was recorded at least ten times. The chain employs TRBV7-9 and TRBJ2-1; the match to TRBD2 covers 11 bases. The germline V gene encodes CDR1 SEHNR and CDR2 FQNEAQ (reference sequence). The trim removed 5 bases at V and 10 bases at J, leaving 4 bases unmatched. The CDR3 is 13 amino acids. CDR3 sequence (DNA): TGTGCCAGCAGCATTAGCGGGGGGGCCGAGCAGTTCTTC. Its protein is CASSISGGAEQFF.

This clonotype was recorded many times. This chain connects TRBV5-1 to TRBJ1-1; D might be TRBD1 (6 bases). V was pared by 3 bases and J by 5 bases, with 11 bases between. The germline CDR1 and CDR2 sequences are SGHRS and YFSETQ. This CDR3 has 13 amino acids. The CDR3 loop is CASSSRGSTEAFF. The CDR3 DNA is TGCGCCAGCAGCTCCAGGGGAAGTACTGAAGCTTTCTTT.

There are many counts of this clonotype. The chain carries TRBV7-6 and TRBJ2-5; 8 positions agree with TRBD2. The V and J ends lost 0 bases and 2 bases, in that order; junction bases with no gene match: 2. Germline assignment: CDR1 SGHVS and CDR2 FNYEAQ. CDR3 length equals 15 residues. CDR3 region: CASSLAGTRQETQYF. Here the CDR3 DNA reads TGTGCCAGCAGCTTAGCCGGGACTAGGCAAGAGACCCAGTACTTC. The variable domain in full, with the rest retrieved from reference TRBV7-6 and TRBJ2-5, is GAGVSQSPRYKVTKRGQDVALRCDPISGHVSLYWYRQALGQGPEFLTYFNYEAQQDKSGLPNDRFSAERPEGSISTLTIQRTEQRDSAMYRCASSLAGTRQETQYFGPGTRLLVL.

This clonotype was seen repeatedly, ten times or more. This sequence joins TRBV5-1 and TRBJ1-2; D is unresolved. The V and J ends lost 4 bases and 7 bases respectively, with 14 bases between them. CDR3 length: 13 residues. The germline gives CDR1 SGHRS, CDR2 YFSETQ. This CDR3 is CASSRDITPGYTF. In DNA form, the CDR3 reads TGCGCCAGCAGCCGAGACATCACACCTGGCTACACCTTC.

This clonotype was observed many times. The chain employs TRBV5-1 and TRBJ2-7; TRBD2 is a possible D gene (7 bases). The V and J ends lost 0 bases and 0 bases respectively, with 10 bases between them. The CDR3 runs to 15 residues. Germline CDR1 SGHRS, CDR2 YFSETQ. CDR3 in DNA: TGCGCCAGCAGCTTGGAGGGGGGGCCCTCCTACGAGCAGTACTTC. Its protein is CASSLEGGPSYEQYF. Filled out from reference TRBV5-1 and TRBJ2-7, the complete variable domain reads KAGVTQTPRYLIKTRGQQVTLSCSPISGHRSVSWYQQTPGQGLQFLFEYFSETQRNKGNFPGRFSGRQFSNSRSEMNVSTLELGDSALYLCASSLEGGPSYEQYFGPGTRLTVT.

In its sample, this clonotype was seen a few times. The chain recombines TRBV7-6 with TRBJ2-3, with 7 bases lining up with TRBD1. The CDR3 contains 15 residues. Germline CDR1 SGHVS, CDR2 FNYEAQ. V lost 2 bases and J lost 1; bases outside the gene matches: 3. The CDR3 DNA reads as TGTGCCAGCAGCTTACGGGACAGAGGCACAGATACGCAGTATTTT. Translating gives CASSLRDRGTDTQYF.

This clonotype was seen many times. The CDR3 here is CASSLSATNYGYTF. The CDR3, as DNA: TGTGCCAGCAGTTTATCGGCCACCAACTATGGCTACACCTTC. The chain recombines TRBV27 with TRBJ1-2; unclear D gene. The length of the CDR3 is 14 residues. V gave up 0 bases and J gave up 2 bases, with 7 bases separating them. CDR1 and CDR2 (germline): MNHEY, SMNVEV (reference sequence).

This clonotype was counted ten times or more. The chain employs TRBV7-6 and TRBJ2-7; 10 bases match TRBD2. This CDR3 is built from 15 residues. Germline V gene data show CDR1 as SGHVS and CDR2 as FNYEAQ. With V trimmed by 4 bases and J by 4 bases, 7 bases remained unmatched. CDR3 DNA: TGTGCCAGCAGCTACACTAGCGGGGCAATATACGAGCAGTACTTC. Amino acid sequence: CASSYTSGAIYEQYF.

This clonotype appeared many times. This chain connects TRBV5-5 to TRBJ2-3; D unclear. Germline loops: CDR1 SGHKS, CDR2 YYEKEE (reference sequence). This CDR3 comprises 13 residues. V was cut by 4 bases and J by 4 bases, with 10 bases left in between. This CDR3 reads CASSPLKADTQYF. CDR3 DNA sequence: TGTGCCAGCAGCCCCCTAAAGGCAGATACGCAGTATTTT.

This clonotype was counted at least ten times. This chain connects TRBV5-1 to TRBJ2-3; 7 bases map to TRBD2. With 7 bases clipped from V and 2 bases from J, the junction kept 10 bases outside the gene matches. CDR1 and CDR2 (germline): SGHRS, YFSETQ. The CDR3 has 15 residues. DNA of the CDR3: TGCGCCAGCCGAACCAGCGGGGCGCCCACAGATACGCAGTATTTT. It is translated as CASRTSGAPTDTQYF.

This clonotype has at least ten counts. The chain couples TRBV6-2 or TRBV6-3 to TRBJ2-1; D is unclear. The V end lost 7 bases, the J end lost 5 bases, and 12 bases lay between the germline ends. Germline CDR1 MNHEY, CDR2 SVGEGT. This CDR3 region has 13 residues. The CDR3 DNA reads as TGTGCCAGCACCCCGGTCCTTAACAATGAGCAGTTCTTC. Protein product: CASTPVLNNEQFF.

This clonotype turned up a few times. V gene TRBV15 combines with J gene TRBJ1-1; D remains ambiguous. In germline, CDR1 is LNHNV, CDR2 YYDKDF (reference sequence). V was pared by 2 bases and J by 0 bases, with 4 bases between. The CDR3 runs 13 residues. The CDR3 loop is CATSRQLNTEAFF. In DNA, the CDR3 is TGTGCCACCAGCAGACAGCTGAACACTGAAGCTTTCTTT.

Many counts were recorded for this clonotype. V gene TRBV20-1 combines with J gene TRBJ1-2, with TRBD1 matching over 8 bases. V gave up 6 bases and J gave up 2 bases; unmatched junction bases: 5. This CDR3 is 13 amino acids long. Germline V gene data show CDR1 as DFQATT and CDR2 as SNEGSKA (reference sequence). The CDR3 coding sequence is TGCAGTGCAATCCGGACAGGGAACTATGGCTACACCTTC. This encodes CSAIRTGNYGYTF.